This TCR beta chain originates from a study of blood T cell repertoires in COVID-19. Trimming pared 7 bases from V and 1 base from J, leaving 10 bases between. The CDR3 loop spans 13 amino acids. Germline CDR1 is ENHRY and CDR2 is SYGVKD. The protocol was immunoSEQ multiplex PCR, while the TCRdb copy is restricted to in-frame clones and leaves out a portion. The repertoire includes 150,000 to 200,000 clones, about 92% of them detected once, and 15% to 20% sits in the top ten. The sample holds a few counts of this clone. This TCR derives from a man between 60 and 75 years old with active or convalescent COVID-19. The sequencing sample was made of peripheral blood. The rearrangement uses TRBV10-3 and TRBJ1-1; possibly TRBD1 for D (6 bases). CDR3 region: CAITGQTNTEAFF. CDR3 nucleotide sequence: TGTGCCATCACTGGACAGACGAACACTGAAGCTTTCTTT.